This paragraph reports one TCR beta chain. Its antigen is not known. The sample comes from a study of beta chain features in type 1 diabetes. The wider study: All samples combined gave fewer than 110 million sorted cells for examination. Whole-study findings and limits: Researchers report that Type 1 diabetes patients had moderately but significantly shorter TCRB CDR3s across all four CD4+ subsets. Relative to healthy donors, patients appeared to have naive, central memory and Treg TCRB repertoires that were more similar.

Sequenced material consisted of expressed TCRB transcripts (all of the isolated RNA was reverse transcribed). Profiling relied on immunoSEQ multiplex PCR, and the TCRdb table lists in-frame clones only, not all of them. This sample has some 44,000 clones, with approximately 68% found just once. Per the germline V gene, CDR1 is SGHRS and CDR2 is YFSETQ. This CDR3 region has 14 residues. The sample comprised Tregs from blood. The TCR comes from a woman in her late teens or twenties with type 1 diabetes. The rearrangement joins TRBV5-1 to TRBJ2-5, with TRBD1 matching over 9 bases. The J call is uncertain, as TRBJ2-7 better fits the DNA end. CDR3 protein: CASRWTGDFYEQYF. As DNA, the CDR3 is TGCGCCAGCCGCTGGACAGGGGACTTCTACGAGCAGTACTTC.